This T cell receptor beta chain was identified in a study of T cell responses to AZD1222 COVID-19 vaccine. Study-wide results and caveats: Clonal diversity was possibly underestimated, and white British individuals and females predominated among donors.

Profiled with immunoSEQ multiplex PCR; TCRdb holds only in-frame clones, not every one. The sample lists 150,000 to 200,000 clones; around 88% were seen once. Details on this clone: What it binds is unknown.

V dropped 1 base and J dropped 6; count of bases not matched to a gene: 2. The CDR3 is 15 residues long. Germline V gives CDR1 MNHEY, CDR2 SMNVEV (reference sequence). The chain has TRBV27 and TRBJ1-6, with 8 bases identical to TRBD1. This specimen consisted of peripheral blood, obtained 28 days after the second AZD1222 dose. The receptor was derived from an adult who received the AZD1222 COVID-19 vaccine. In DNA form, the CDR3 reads TGTGCCAGCAGTTTATTGGGGACAGGTAATTCACCCCTCCACTTT. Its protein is CASSLLGTGNSPLHF.